Listed here are 8 T cell receptor beta chains from one sample, sequenced in a study of T cell responses to AZD1222 COVID-19 vaccine. Generated by immunoSEQ multiplex PCR, the TCRdb table keeps only in-frame clones and is missing some. Among 120,000 to 150,000 clones listed, more than 85% were seen once. Sequencing was performed on peripheral blood, taken on day 0 of MenACWY control vaccination. The receptors here all came from an adult in good health.

The gene calls are TRBV6-1 and TRBJ2-3; 12 bases match TRBD1. The J segment lost 5 bases and the V segment lost 0 bases, leaving 6 bases of the junction unmatched. Per germline, CDR1 MNHNS and CDR2 SASEGT. The CDR3 is made up of 17 amino acids. In DNA, the CDR3 is TGTGCCAGCAGTGAAGCGGGGGGACAGGGGGCTCTAGATACGCAGTATTTT. It is translated as CASSEAGGQGALDTQYF.

For the CDR3, the DNA is TGTGCCAGCAGCACCCGGACAGGGTGGAATAATTCACCCCTCCACTTT. Its translation is CASSTRTGWNNSPLHF. This chain connects TRBV5-6 to TRBJ1-6; 8 nucleotides line up with TRBD1. The germline gives CDR1 SGHDT, CDR2 YYEEEE. The CDR3 contains 16 residues. The trim removed 4 bases at V and 5 bases at J, leaving 8 bases unmatched.

This chain connects TRBV4-1 to TRBJ2-1; TRBD2 agrees at 7 bases. The germline V gene has CDR1 MGHRA and CDR2 YSYEKL. Trimming took 4 bases from V and 0 from J; bases not matched to a gene: 6. There are 16 residues in the CDR3. The CDR3 spells CASSRRLAPSYNEQFF. For the CDR3, the DNA is TGCGCCAGCAGCCGACGACTAGCTCCCTCCTACAATGAGCAGTTCTTC.

This chain connects TRBV6-5 to TRBJ2-1; the match to TRBD2 covers 8 bases. The J segment lost 6 bases and the V segment lost 4 bases, leaving 2 bases of the junction unmatched. Germline CDR1 reads MNHEY; CDR2 reads SVGAGI. CDR3 length: 13 residues. CDR3 DNA sequence: TGTGCCAGCAGTTTCGGACTAGCCAATGAGCAGTTCTTC. It is translated as CASSFGLANEQFF.

This chain links TRBV19 with TRBJ1-4; possible D gene TRBD1, 6 bases. Germline V gene sequence: CDR1 LNHDA, CDR2 SQIVND (reference sequence). Between the trimmed V and J ends, which lost 0 bases and 7 bases, there was a span of 18 bases. This CDR3 is 17 amino acids long. This CDR3 is CASSIESDRTLIEKLFF. CDR3 nucleotides: TGTGCCAGTAGTATAGAATCGGACAGAACCCTTATTGAAAAACTGTTTTTT. Full variable domain (remainder filled in from reference TRBV19 and TRBJ1-4): DGGITQSPKYLFRKEGQNVTLSCEQNLNHDAMYWYRQDPGQGLRLIYYSQIVNDFQKGDIAEGYSVSREKKESFPLTVTSAQKNPTAFYLCASSIESDRTLIEKLFFGSGTQLSVL.

The J gene is TRBJ2-3, the V gene TRBV27; 9 nucleotides agree with TRBD2. CDR1 is MNHEY and CDR2 is SMNVEV in the germline V gene (reference sequence). The junction had 15 bases not matched to a gene; V was cut back by 2 bases and J by 0 bases. The length of the CDR3 is 20 residues. CDR3 sequence: CASSLQRASGAGRSTDTQYF. CDR3 coding DNA: TGTGCCAGCAGTTTACAACGGGCTAGCGGGGCGGGGCGTAGCACAGATACGCAGTATTTT.

V is TRBV5-4 and J is TRBJ2-1; D not resolved. CDR1 is SGHNT, CDR2 YYREEE, per germline (reference sequence). This CDR3 is built from 13 residues. V was pared by 0 bases and J by 3 bases, with 4 bases between. In DNA form, the CDR3 reads TGTGCCAGCAGCTTGGCCAACTACAATGAGCAGTTCTTC. This sequence encodes CASSLANYNEQFF.

The V and J genes are TRBV6-5 and TRBJ1-6; D is unresolved. Per the germline V gene, CDR1 is MNHEY and CDR2 is SVGAGI. This CDR3 has 14 residues. Trimming took off 7 bases at V and 0 bases at J, with 7 bases between the two ends. The CDR3 loop is CASKGSSYNSPLHF. The CDR3 DNA is TGTGCCAGCAAAGGGAGCTCCTATAATTCACCCCTCCACTTT.